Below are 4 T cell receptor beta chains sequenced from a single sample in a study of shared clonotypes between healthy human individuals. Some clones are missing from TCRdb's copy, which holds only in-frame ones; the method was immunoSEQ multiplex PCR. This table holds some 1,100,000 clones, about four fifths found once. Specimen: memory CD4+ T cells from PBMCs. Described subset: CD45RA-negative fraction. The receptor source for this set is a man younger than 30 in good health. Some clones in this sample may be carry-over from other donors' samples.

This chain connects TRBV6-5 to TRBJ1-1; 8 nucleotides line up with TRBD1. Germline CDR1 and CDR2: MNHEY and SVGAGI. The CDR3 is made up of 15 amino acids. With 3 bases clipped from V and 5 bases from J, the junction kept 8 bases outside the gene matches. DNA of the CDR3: TGTGCCAGCAGTTATTCAGGACAGGGTAAGACTGAAGCTTTCTTT. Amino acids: CASSYSGQGKTEAFF.

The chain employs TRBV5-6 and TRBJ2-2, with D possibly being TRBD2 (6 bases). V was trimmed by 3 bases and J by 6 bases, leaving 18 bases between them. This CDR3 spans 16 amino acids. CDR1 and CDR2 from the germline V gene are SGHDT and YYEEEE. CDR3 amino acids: CASSSDTGSGAGELFF. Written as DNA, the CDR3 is TGTGCCAGCAGCTCGGATACAGGTTCGGGGGCCGGGGAGCTGTTTTTT.

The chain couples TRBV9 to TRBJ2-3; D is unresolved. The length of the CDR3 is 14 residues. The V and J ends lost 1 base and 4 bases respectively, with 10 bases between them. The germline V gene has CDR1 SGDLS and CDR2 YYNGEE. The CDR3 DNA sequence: TGTGCCAGCAGCGTAACGGGTAGGCCAGATACGCAGTATTTT. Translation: CASSVTGRPDTQYF.

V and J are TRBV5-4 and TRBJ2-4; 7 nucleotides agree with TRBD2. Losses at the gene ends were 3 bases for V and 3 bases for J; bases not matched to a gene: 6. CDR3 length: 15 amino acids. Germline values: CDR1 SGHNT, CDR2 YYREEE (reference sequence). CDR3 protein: CASSSSSGNKNIQYF. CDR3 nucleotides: TGTGCCAGCAGCTCGTCAAGCGGGAACAAAAACATTCAGTACTTC.